The clone carrying this T cell receptor beta chain was counted a single time. The authors' processing: Cell counts per sample came from amplifying reference gene primers. Clones were read by immunoSEQ multiplex PCR, and TCRdb kept only the in-frame ones, dropping some. That table is the source of V, J and clone size, and D and trimming were worked out from the DNA. The repertoire holds over 300,000 clones, with about 82% as singletons. The sample originates from a study of blood T cell repertoires in COVID-19. The clonotype originates from a human donor in a cohort sampled during active COVID-19. Sequencing was carried out using peripheral blood.

The CDR3 DNA sequence: TGTGCCAGCAGCCCGCAGACAGGGACTTACAATGAGCAGTTCTTC. Residues: CASSPQTGTYNEQFF. The V call is TRBV7-8, the J call TRBJ2-1; perhaps TRBD1 as D (7 bases). Germline CDR1 SGHVS, CDR2 FQNEAQ. V was pared by 5 bases and J by 4 bases, with 15 bases between. There are 15 residues in the CDR3.